A single sample gave rise to the 28 T cell receptor beta chains below, sequenced in a study of CD8 T cells in ankylosing spondylitis. Using its own MiXCR run on the 5' RACE reads, TCRdb lists one record per CDR3 protein. The sample gives around 330,000 distinct CDR3 sequences, 11% of which show up once; around 8.4% is in the top ten. Specimen: blood, either unsorted or a sorted T cell fraction (not recorded which). Source of these receptors: a female donor with ankylosing spondylitis or in good health (not recorded which).

The sample holds many counts of this clonotype. The chain has TRBV6-5 and TRBJ2-7; D remains unclear. The CDR3 is made up of 12 amino acids. V was cut by 6 bases and J by 2 bases, with 8 bases left in between. Germline V gene sequence: CDR1 MNHEY, CDR2 SVGAGI. CDR3 sequence: CASSYGPYEQYF. The CDR3 nucleotides are TGTGCCAGCAGCTATGGACCCTACGAGCAGTACTTC.

The chain carries TRBV12-3 or TRBV12-4 and TRBJ2-1; D tentatively fits TRBD1 or TRBD2 (5 bases each). V was shortened by 7 bases and J by 3 bases, with 16 bases between the two germline ends. This CDR3 is 15 amino acids long. CDR3 residues: CASKVKRGDYNEQFF. CDR3 in DNA: TGTGCCAGCAAAGTTAAGAGGGGAGACTACAATGAGCAGTTCTTC.

There are many counts of this clonotype. The CDR3 nucleotides read TGCGCCAGCAGCTTGGCGTTTGAAGAAGAGACCCAGTACTTC. It yields the protein CASSLAFEEETQYF. The rearrangement joins TRBV5-1 to TRBJ2-5; D remains unclear. The germline V and J ends were trimmed by 0 bases and 3 bases, with 9 bases remaining between them. Germline CDR1 and CDR2: SGHRS and YFSETQ. This CDR3 region has 14 residues.

This clonotype was seen a few times. The chain uses TRBV3-1 and TRBJ2-6; D is ambiguous. The germline gives CDR1 LGHDT, CDR2 YNNKEL (reference sequence). The CDR3 has 15 residues. The V gene lost 1 base and the J gene lost 0 bases, with 4 bases spanning the gap. As DNA, the CDR3 is TGTGCCAGCAGCCAAGTTAACTCTGGGGCCAACGTCCTGACTTTC. Translating gives CASSQVNSGANVLTF.

In this sample, this clonotype turned up a few times. The gene calls are TRBV20-1 and TRBJ1-3; D is ambiguous. Trimming removed 3 bases from V and 9 bases from J, with 21 bases in between. The CDR3 is 15 residues long. Germline loops: CDR1 DFQATT, CDR2 SNEGSKA (reference sequence). CDR3 sequence reads: CSARDRLTLLGTIYF. Here the CDR3 DNA reads TGCAGTGCTAGGGACCGCCTCACGCTTCTGGGCACCATATATTTT.

In its sample, this clonotype was seen many times. The rearrangement joins TRBV5-4 to TRBJ2-5; TRBD2 agrees at 9 bases. The V gene's germline CDR1 is SGHNT and CDR2 YYREEE (reference sequence). The CDR3 spans 16 residues. Trimming at V came to 0 bases and at J to 2 bases, leaving 5 bases not matched to a gene. CDR3 nucleotide sequence: TGTGCCAGCAGCTTGGGGGCTAGCGGGGTACAAGAGACCCAGTACTTC. Amino acids: CASSLGASGVQETQYF.

This clonotype was picked up a small number of times. The chain recombines TRBV20-1 with TRBJ2-3; 7 bases align to TRBD2. V was pared by 2 bases and J by 15 bases, with 5 bases of the junction left unmatched. The CDR3 has 10 amino acids. Germline V gene data show CDR1 as DFQATT and CDR2 as SNEGSKA (reference sequence). The CDR3 loop is CSARTSVYYF. The CDR3 DNA follows: TGCAGTGCTAGAACTAGCGTCTACTATTTT.

This clonotype was recorded at least ten times. This chain's CDR3 is CASSLVGSRSGANVLTF. The CDR3 DNA reads as TGCGCCAGCAGCTTGGTGGGCAGTCGTTCCGGGGCCAACGTCCTGACTTTC. The rearrangement joins TRBV5-1 to TRBJ2-6; D not resolved. The CDR3 is made up of 17 amino acids. Germline CDR1 SGHRS, CDR2 YFSETQ. Trimming took off 0 bases at V and 4 bases at J, with 14 bases between the two ends.

At least ten counts were recorded for this clonotype. The chain couples TRBV2 to TRBJ1-2; weak D call: TRBD1 (5 bases). There are 11 residues in the CDR3. V shed 8 bases and J shed 7 bases, with 11 bases lying between them. Germline loops: CDR1 SNHLY, CDR2 FYNNEI. The CDR3 DNA sequence: TGTGCCAGCTCGAGGGGTGGTGGCTACACCTTC. Translating it yields CASSRGGGYTF.

This clonotype was counted at least ten times. The gene calls are TRBV7-3 and TRBJ2-1; 7 nucleotides agree with TRBD2. The CDR3 runs to 15 residues. Germline lookup yields CDR1 SGHTA and CDR2 FQGTGA. The junction had 11 bases not matched to a gene; V was cut back by 8 bases and J by 4 bases. The CDR3 region is CASSGPGGGYNEQFF. CDR3 DNA: TGTGCCAGCTCGGGACCTGGGGGGGGGTACAATGAGCAGTTCTTC.

The V and J genes are TRBV9 and TRBJ2-7; 12 bases match TRBD2. Germline assignment: CDR1 SGDLS and CDR2 YYNGEE. The V segment lost 4 bases and the J segment 6 bases; nucleotides outside the gene matches: 5. The CDR3 totals 14 residues. The CDR3 reads CASSRTSGNAEQYF. The CDR3 DNA is TGTGCCAGCAGCCGGACTAGCGGGAACGCCGAGCAGTACTTC.

This clonotype has ten or more counts. This chain joins TRBV20-1 and TRBJ1-2; 7 positions agree with TRBD1. Germline CDR1 and CDR2: DFQATT and SNEGSKA (reference sequence). The CDR3 covers 13 residues. Trimming removed 6 bases from V and 3 bases from J; junction bases left unmatched: 7. The CDR3 sequence is CSAPPDRDYGYTF. The CDR3 DNA follows: TGCAGTGCCCCCCCTGACAGGGACTATGGCTACACCTTC.

There are a few counts of this clonotype. The CDR3 region has the DNA TGTGCCAGCAGCTTAGGGACCGCCCGCACAGATACGCAGTATTTT. This sequence encodes CASSLGTARTDTQYF. The chain joins TRBV7-2 to TRBJ2-3, with no clear D. The CDR3 covers 15 residues. V lost 1 base, J lost 1 base, and 9 bases lay in between. The germline gives CDR1 SGHTA, CDR2 FQGNSA.

This clonotype was seen ten or more times. The V call is TRBV5-4, the J call TRBJ2-1, with D unresolved. The CDR3 covers 12 residues. From germline, CDR1 is SGHNT and CDR2 YYREEE (reference sequence). Deletions cut 1 base from V and 6 bases from J, with 5 bases between. The CDR3 nucleotides are TGTGCCAGCAGCTTGCCCGCCAATGAGCAGTTCTTC. It encodes CASSLPANEQFF.

This clonotype was observed many times. The rearrangement uses TRBV29-1 and TRBJ2-7, with D uncertain. Germline CDR1 SQVTM, CDR2 ANQGSEA. This CDR3 is built from 12 residues. V lost 5 bases to trimming and J lost 3 bases, with 11 bases between them. CDR3 nucleotides: TGCAGCGTTCGTTTTAGTGGCTACGAGCAGTACTTC. Translation: CSVRFSGYEQYF.

This clonotype was seen a few times. CDR3 sequence (DNA): TGTGCCAGCCTTAGCCCTGGGTCAAACACCGGGGAGCTGTTTTTT. Protein product: CASLSPGSNTGELFF. V gene TRBV12-3 or TRBV12-4 combines with J gene TRBJ2-2, with D hard to call. Trimming removed 8 bases at V and 2 bases at J, with 15 bases between. The CDR3 is 15 residues long.

The chain combines TRBV5-1 with TRBJ2-7; 8 positions match TRBD2. V shed 5 bases and J 7 bases; nucleotides not matched to a gene: 23. CDR1 and CDR2 from the germline V gene are SGHRS and YFSETQ. CDR3 length equals 18 residues. CDR3 region: CASSRRLASLEGSGEQYF. Here the CDR3 DNA reads TGCGCCAGCAGTCGAAGACTAGCGTCCTTAGAAGGATCTGGGGAGCAGTACTTC.

This clonotype was observed many times. This chain connects TRBV12-3 or TRBV12-4 to TRBJ1-1; perhaps TRBD1 as D (5 bases). The CDR3 extends over 17 amino acids. The ends were cut back, 7 bases at V and 0 bases at J, with 21 bases in the middle. The CDR3 reads CASIPLEGSGVNTEAFF. The CDR3 region has the DNA TGTGCCAGCATCCCGTTGGAGGGGAGCGGTGTGAACACTGAAGCTTTCTTT.

This clonotype was seen at least ten times. The chain employs TRBV5-1 and TRBJ2-5; 9 bases are shared with TRBD2. V gave up 5 bases and J gave up 3 bases; unmatched junction bases: 11. The germline gives CDR1 SGHRS, CDR2 YFSETQ. The CDR3 is 16 residues long. This CDR3 is CASSLAGGGAEETQYF. CDR3 nucleotides: TGCGCCAGCAGTCTAGCGGGCGGGGGGGCCGAAGAGACCCAGTACTTC. The variable domain in full, with the rest retrieved from reference TRBV5-1 and TRBJ2-5, is KAGVTQTPRYLIKTRGQQVTLSCSPISGHRSVSWYQQTPGQGLQFLFEYFSETQRNKGNFPGRFSGRQFSNSRSEMNVSTLELGDSALYLCASSLAGGGAEETQYFGPGTRLLVL.

Many counts were recorded for this clonotype. CDR3 loop: CSASTVNTEAFF. The CDR3 DNA reads TGCAGTGCTAGCACAGTGAACACTGAAGCTTTCTTT. This sequence joins TRBV20-1 and TRBJ1-1; D is unclear. The CDR3 runs 12 residues. V lost 3 bases to trimming and J lost 0 bases, with 5 bases between them. Germline loops: CDR1 DFQATT, CDR2 SNEGSKA (reference sequence).

This clonotype was seen ten or more times. V is TRBV5-1 and J is TRBJ2-7; D not certain. The CDR3 is 13 amino acids. The germline V and J ends were trimmed by 4 bases and 2 bases, with 10 bases remaining between them. Germline assignment: CDR1 SGHRS and CDR2 YFSETQ. CDR3 bases: TGCGCCAGCAGCCTTGGAATCACCTACGAGCAGTACTTC. It specifies CASSLGITYEQYF.

The V and J genes are TRBV4-2 and TRBJ2-2; 9 bases agree with TRBD2. This CDR3 has 19 amino acids. Germline CDR1 and CDR2: LGHNA and YNFKEQ. With 4 bases clipped from V and 5 bases from J, the junction kept 17 bases outside the gene matches. The CDR3 DNA reads as TGTGCCAGCAGCCCCGGACTAGCGCGATACCGAGGGGGAACCGGGGAGCTGTTTTTT. This encodes CASSPGLARYRGGTGELFF.

This clonotype was detected ten times or more. The chain combines TRBV29-1 with TRBJ2-5; no clear D. CDR3 length: 11 amino acids. V was trimmed by 7 bases and J by 8 bases, leaving 14 bases between them. Germline lookup yields CDR1 SQVTM and CDR2 ANQGSEA. The CDR3 DNA follows: TGCAGCGCCTGGACCAGACCCACCCAGTACTTC. Its protein product is CSAWTRPTQYF.

This clonotype was seen repeatedly, ten times or more. The chain uses TRBV5-6 and TRBJ2-3; D is perhaps TRBD1 (6 bases). The V gene's germline CDR1 is SGHDT and CDR2 YYEEEE. This CDR3 is 13 amino acids long. V lost 4 bases and J 6 bases, leaving 12 bases between the germline ends. Here the CDR3 reads CASSPTGRDTQYF. CDR3 nucleotides: TGTGCCAGCAGCCCTACAGGGCGGGATACGCAGTATTTT.

In regard to this clonotype: A much larger clone sits a single nucleotide away, making a read error possible. The rearrangement joins TRBV28 to TRBJ2-3; D may be TRBD1 (5 bases). Germline lookup yields CDR1 MDHEN and CDR2 SYDVKM. With 3 bases removed from V and 5 bases from J, the gap between germline ends came to 15 bases. The CDR3 has 15 amino acids. In nucleotides, the CDR3 is TGTGCCAGCAGTTTCGGACATGGGTCTATAGATACGCAGTATTTT. Its translation is CASSFGHGSIDTQYF. Combining the CDR3 with reference TRBV28 and TRBJ2-3 gives the whole variable domain DVKVTQSSRYLVKRTGEKVFLECVQDMDHENMFWYRQDPGLGLRLIYFSYDVKMKEKGDIPEGYSVSREKKERFSLILESASTNQTSMYLCASSFGHGSIDTQYFGPGTRLTVL.

The gene calls are TRBV7-2 and TRBJ1-4, with a weak D call TRBD1 (5 bases). Trimming cost V 0 bases and J 1 base, with 9 bases left between them. Germline loops: CDR1 SGHTA, CDR2 FQGNSA. The CDR3 runs to 16 residues. CDR3 amino acids: CASSLAPRGTNEKLFF. The CDR3 DNA sequence: TGTGCCAGCAGCTTAGCGCCAAGGGGAACTAATGAAAAACTGTTTTTT.

This clonotype was recorded many times. The chain recombines TRBV29-1 with TRBJ2-3; D perhaps matches TRBD2 (5 bases). Trimming took 7 bases from V and 6 from J, leaving 23 bases between them. The CDR3 covers 15 residues. From germline, CDR1 is SQVTM and CDR2 ANQGSEA. The CDR3 region is CSAPVGALRSDTQYF. For the CDR3, the DNA is TGCAGCGCCCCTGTGGGAGCACTAAGGAGTGATACGCAGTATTTT.

Points on this clonotype: This may be a read error, as it is one base from a much larger clone. The chain carries TRBV5-1 and TRBJ2-3; weak D call: TRBD2 (6 bases). This CDR3 has 18 residues. Germline CDR1 and CDR2: SGHRS and YFSETQ. DNA for the CDR3: TGCGCCAGCAGTTCCGGGACGGGACTGGCTTGGAGCACAGATACGCGGTATTTT. It translates to CASSSGTGLAWSTDTRYF.